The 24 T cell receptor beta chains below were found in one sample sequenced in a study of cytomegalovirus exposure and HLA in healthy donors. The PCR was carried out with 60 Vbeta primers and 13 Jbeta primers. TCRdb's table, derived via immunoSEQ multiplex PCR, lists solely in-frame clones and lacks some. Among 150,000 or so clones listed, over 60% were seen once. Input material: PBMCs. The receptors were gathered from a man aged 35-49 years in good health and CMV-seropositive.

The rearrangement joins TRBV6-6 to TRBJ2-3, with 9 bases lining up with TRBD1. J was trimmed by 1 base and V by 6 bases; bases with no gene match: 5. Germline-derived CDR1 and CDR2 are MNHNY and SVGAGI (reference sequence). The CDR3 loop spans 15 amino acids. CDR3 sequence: CASRHRDRGTDTQYF. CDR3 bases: TGTGCCAGCAGACACCGGGACAGGGGCACAGATACGCAGTATTTT.

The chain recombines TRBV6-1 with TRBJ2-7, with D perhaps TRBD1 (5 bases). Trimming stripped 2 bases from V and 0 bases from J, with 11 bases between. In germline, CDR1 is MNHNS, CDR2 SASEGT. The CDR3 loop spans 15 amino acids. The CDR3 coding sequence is TGTGCCAGCAGTGAACCACAGGTTAGCTCCTACGAGCAGTACTTC. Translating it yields CASSEPQVSSYEQYF.

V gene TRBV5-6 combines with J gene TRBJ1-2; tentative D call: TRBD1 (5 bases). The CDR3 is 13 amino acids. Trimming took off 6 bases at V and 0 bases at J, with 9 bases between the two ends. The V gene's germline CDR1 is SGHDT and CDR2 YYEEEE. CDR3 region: CASTPRANYGYTF. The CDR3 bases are TGTGCCAGCACCCCCAGGGCTAACTATGGCTACACCTTC.

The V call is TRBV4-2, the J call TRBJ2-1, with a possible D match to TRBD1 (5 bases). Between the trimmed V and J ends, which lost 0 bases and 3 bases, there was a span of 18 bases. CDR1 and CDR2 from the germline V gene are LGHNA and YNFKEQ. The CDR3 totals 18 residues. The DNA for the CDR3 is TGTGCCAGCAGCCAAGAGTTGACCCGGGCTAGGGGCTACAATGAGCAGTTCTTC. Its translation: CASSQELTRARGYNEQFF.

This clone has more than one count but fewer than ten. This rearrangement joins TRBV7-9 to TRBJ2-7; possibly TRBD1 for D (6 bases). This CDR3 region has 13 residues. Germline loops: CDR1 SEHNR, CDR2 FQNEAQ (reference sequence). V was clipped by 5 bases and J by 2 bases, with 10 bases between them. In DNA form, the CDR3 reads TGTGCCAGCAGCCAACAGGGAACCTACGAGCAGTACTTC. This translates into CASSQQGTYEQYF.

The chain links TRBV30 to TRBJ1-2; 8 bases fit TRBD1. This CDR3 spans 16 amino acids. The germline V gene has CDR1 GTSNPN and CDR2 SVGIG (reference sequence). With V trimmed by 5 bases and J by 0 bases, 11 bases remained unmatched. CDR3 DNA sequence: TGTGCCTGGGTCGGGGCAGGGGGCGAAACTAACTATGGCTACACCTTC. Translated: CAWVGAGGETNYGYTF.

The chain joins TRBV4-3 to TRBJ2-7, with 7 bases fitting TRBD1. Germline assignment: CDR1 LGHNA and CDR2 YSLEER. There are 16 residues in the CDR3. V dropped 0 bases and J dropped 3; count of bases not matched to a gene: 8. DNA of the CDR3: TGCGCCAGCAGCCAAGATTTCGGAGACAGGGACTACGAGCAGTACTTC. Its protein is CASSQDFGDRDYEQYF.

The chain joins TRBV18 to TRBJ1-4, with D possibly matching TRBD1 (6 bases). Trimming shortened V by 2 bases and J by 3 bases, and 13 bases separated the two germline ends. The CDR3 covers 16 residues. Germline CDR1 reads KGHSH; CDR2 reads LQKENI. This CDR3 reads CASSPNRQGSNEKLFF. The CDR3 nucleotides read TGTGCCAGCTCACCAAATAGGCAGGGGTCTAATGAAAAACTGTTTTTT.

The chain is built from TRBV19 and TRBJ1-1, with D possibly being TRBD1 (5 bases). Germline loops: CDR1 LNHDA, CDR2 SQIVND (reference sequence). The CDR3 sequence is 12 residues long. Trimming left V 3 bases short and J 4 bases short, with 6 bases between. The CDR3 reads CASSIGATEAFF. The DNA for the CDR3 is TGTGCCAGTAGTATTGGGGCCACTGAAGCTTTCTTT.

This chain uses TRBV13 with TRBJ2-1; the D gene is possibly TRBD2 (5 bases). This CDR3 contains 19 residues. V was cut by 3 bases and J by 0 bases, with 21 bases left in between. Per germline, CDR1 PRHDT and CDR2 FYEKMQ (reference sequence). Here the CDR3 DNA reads TGTGCCAGCAGCTTCGAGCCAGCCCTAGCTCCGAGCTCCTACAATGAGCAGTTCTTC. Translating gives CASSFEPALAPSSYNEQFF.

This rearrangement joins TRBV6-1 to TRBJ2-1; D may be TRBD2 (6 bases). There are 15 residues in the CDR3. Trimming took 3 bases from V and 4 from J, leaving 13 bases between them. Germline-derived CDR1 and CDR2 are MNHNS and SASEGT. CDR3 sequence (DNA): TGTGCCAGCAGTGACGGGGCGGGAAGATACAATGAGCAGTTCTTC. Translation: CASSDGAGRYNEQFF.

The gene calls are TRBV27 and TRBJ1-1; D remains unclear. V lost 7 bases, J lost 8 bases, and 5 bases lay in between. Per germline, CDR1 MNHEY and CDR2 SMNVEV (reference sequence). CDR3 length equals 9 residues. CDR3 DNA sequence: TGTGCCAGCACCCTGGAAGCTTTCTTT. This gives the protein CASTLEAFF.

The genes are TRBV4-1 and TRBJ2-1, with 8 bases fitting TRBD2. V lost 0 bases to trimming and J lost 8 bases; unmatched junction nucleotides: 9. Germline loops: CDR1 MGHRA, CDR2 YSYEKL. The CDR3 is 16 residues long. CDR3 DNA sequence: TGCGCCAGCAGCCAAGATTGGAGCGGGAGTCGATATGAGCAGTTCTTC. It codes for CASSQDWSGSRYEQFF.

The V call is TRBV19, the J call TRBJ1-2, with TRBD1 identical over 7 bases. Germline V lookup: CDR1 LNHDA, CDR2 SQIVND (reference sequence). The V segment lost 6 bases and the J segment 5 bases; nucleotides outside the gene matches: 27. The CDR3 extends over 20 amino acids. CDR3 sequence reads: CASRQRGRTPTNGARYGYTF. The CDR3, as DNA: TGTGCCAGTAGGCAAAGGGGGCGAACTCCGACTAACGGGGCTCGATATGGCTACACCTTC.

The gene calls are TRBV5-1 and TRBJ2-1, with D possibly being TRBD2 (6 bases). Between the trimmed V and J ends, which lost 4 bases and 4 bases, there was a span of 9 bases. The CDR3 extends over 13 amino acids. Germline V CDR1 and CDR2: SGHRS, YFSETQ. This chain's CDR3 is CASSGDSYNEQFF. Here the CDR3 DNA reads TGCGCCAGCAGCGGGGACTCTTACAATGAGCAGTTCTTC. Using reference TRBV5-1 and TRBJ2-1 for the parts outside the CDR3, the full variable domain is KAGVTQTPRYLIKTRGQQVTLSCSPISGHRSVSWYQQTPGQGLQFLFEYFSETQRNKGNFPGRFSGRQFSNSRSEMNVSTLELGDSALYLCASSGDSYNEQFFGPGTRLTVL.

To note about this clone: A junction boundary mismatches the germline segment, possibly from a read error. Here the CDR3 DNA reads TGCAGCCCTGCTGGGGGACTAGCGGGGCTAGCCAAAAACAGTCAGTACTTC. Translated: CSPAGGLAGLAKNSQYF. This sequence joins TRBV29-1 and TRBJ2-4, with 13 bases identical to TRBD2. The CDR3 length is 17 residues. Germline lookup yields CDR1 SQVTM and CDR2 ANQGSEA.

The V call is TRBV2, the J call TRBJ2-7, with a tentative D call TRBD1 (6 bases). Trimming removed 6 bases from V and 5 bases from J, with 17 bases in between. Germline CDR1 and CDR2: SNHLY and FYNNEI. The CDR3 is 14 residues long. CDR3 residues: CASSELKGVNEQYF. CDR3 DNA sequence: TGTGCCAGCAGCGAGCTAAAGGGGGTCAACGAGCAGTACTTC.

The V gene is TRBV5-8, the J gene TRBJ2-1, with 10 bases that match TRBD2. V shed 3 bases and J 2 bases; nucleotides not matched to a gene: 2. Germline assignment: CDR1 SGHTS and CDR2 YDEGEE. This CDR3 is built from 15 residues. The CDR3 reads CASSSSGSPYNEQFF. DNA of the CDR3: TGTGCCAGCAGCTCTAGCGGGAGCCCCTACAATGAGCAGTTCTTC.

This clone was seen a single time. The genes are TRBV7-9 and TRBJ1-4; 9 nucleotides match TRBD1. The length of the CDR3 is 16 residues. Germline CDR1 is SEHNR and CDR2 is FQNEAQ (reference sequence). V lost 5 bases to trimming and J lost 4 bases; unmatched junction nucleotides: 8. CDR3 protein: CASSGGQGTSNEKLFF. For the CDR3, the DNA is TGTGCCAGCAGCGGTGGACAGGGGACAAGTAATGAAAAACTGTTTTTT.

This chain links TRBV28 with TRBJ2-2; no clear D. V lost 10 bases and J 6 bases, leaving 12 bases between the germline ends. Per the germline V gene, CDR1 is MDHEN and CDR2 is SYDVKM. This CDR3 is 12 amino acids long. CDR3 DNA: TGTGCCACTACTATTATCCCCGGGGAGCTGTTTTTT. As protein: CATTIIPGELFF.

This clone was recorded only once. In nucleotides, the CDR3 is TGCGCCAGCAGCCAAGATCCCGAGCGGGAGGAGCAGTACTTC. It encodes CASSQDPEREEQYF. V and J are TRBV4-1 and TRBJ2-7, with 8 bases fitting TRBD2. This CDR3 is 14 amino acids long. Germline assignment: CDR1 MGHRA and CDR2 YSYEKL. J lost 7 bases, V lost 0 bases, and 5 bases had no gene match.

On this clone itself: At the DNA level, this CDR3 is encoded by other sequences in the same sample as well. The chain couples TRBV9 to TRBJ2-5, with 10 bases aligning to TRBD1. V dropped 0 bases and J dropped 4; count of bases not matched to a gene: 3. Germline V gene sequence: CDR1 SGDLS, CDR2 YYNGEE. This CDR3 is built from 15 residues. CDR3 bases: TGTGCCAGCAGCGTAGTGGGGACAGGGGTAGAGACCCAGTACTTC. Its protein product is CASSVVGTGVETQYF. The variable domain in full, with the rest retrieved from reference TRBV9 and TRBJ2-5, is DSGVTQTPKHLITATGQRVTLRCSPRSGDLSVYWYQQSLDQGLQFLIQYYNGEERAKGNILERFSAQQFPDLHSELNLSSLELGDSALYFCASSVVGTGVETQYFGPGTRLLVL.

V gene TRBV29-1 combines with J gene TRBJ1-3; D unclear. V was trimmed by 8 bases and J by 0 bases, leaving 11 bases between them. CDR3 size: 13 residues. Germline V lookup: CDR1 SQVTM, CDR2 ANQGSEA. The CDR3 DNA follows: TGCAGCTTCAGGCTTAGCTCTGGAAACACCATATATTTT. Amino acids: CSFRLSSGNTIYF.

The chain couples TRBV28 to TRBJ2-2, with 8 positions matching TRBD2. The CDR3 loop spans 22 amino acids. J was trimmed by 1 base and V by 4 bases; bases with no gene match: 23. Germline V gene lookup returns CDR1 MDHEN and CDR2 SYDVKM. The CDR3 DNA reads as TGTGCCAGCAGTTGGGCATTCCTACAGGTTCGGCTACTAGCGGTGAACACCGGGGAGCTGTTTTTT. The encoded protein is CASSWAFLQVRLLAVNTGELFF.